The 2 T cell receptor beta chains reported below all come from one sample, sequenced in a study of T-cell memory formation after mild COVID-19. TCRdb used MiXCR to reprocess the 5' RACE reads, holding one entry per CDR3 protein. The sample lists just under 350,000 distinct CDR3 sequences, 13% occurring once. The sample was PBMCs or a T cell subset sorted from them (not recorded which). Every receptor here comes from a young man who had mild COVID-19 (a few samples of this study predate the infection). Cell type and time point are not known.

This clonotype was counted between two and nine times. This chain uses TRBV29-1 with TRBJ2-3; 9 positions match TRBD2. Germline V CDR1 and CDR2: SQVTM, ANQGSEA. Trimming at V came to 0 bases and at J to 4 bases, leaving 5 bases not matched to a gene. The CDR3 sequence is 15 residues long. CDR3 nucleotides: TGCAGCGTTGAAGAGGGCGGGGGGGTAGCAGATACGCAGTATTTT. It yields the protein CSVEEGGGVADTQYF.

The gene calls are TRBV6-2 or TRBV6-3 and TRBJ2-7; tentatively, D is TRBD1 (5 bases). Per the germline V gene, CDR1 is MNHEY and CDR2 is SVGEGT. The CDR3 spans 15 residues. V was pared by 7 bases and J by 2 bases, with 18 bases between. In nucleotides, the CDR3 is TGTGCCAGCAAGACGGGCCAGGGAATACCCTACGAGCAGTACTTC. This codes for CASKTGQGIPYEQYF.